This T cell receptor beta chain was retrieved from a study of PD-L1 blockade in urothelial cancer. The CDR3 contains 13 residues. Trimming removed 9 bases from V and 8 bases from J; junction bases left unmatched: 2. The germline CDR1 and CDR2 sequences are MNHNS and SASEGT. Time point described: pretreatment peripheral blood. Method: immunoSEQ multiplex PCR; TCRdb's copy keeps in-frame clones and lacks some. This table has fewer than 80,000 clones, 81% appearing once. This specimen consisted of PBMCs, obtained around atezolizumab (anti-PD-L1) treatment. This sequence joins TRBV6-1 and TRBJ2-1; 15 bases align to TRBD2. The TCR was taken from a man between 65 and 85 years old with urothelial cancer. The CDR3 DNA reads as TGTGCCAGTTGGACTAGCGGGAGGGATGAGCAGTTCTTC. Its translation: CASWTSGRDEQFF.